Listed below are T cell receptor beta chains from one sample, sequenced in a study of cytomegalovirus exposure and HLA in healthy donors. The protocol was immunoSEQ multiplex PCR, while the TCRdb copy is restricted to in-frame clones and leaves out a portion. The sample holds 130,000 or so clones; 73% are singletons and the top ten take less than 2.5%. The sequenced sample was PBMCs. These receptors all come from a woman in her thirties or forties in good health and CMV-seropositive. Each CDR3 is given without its conserved first and last residue. A D gene is named only where the DNA matches it firmly.

V gene,D gene,CDR3 protein
TRBV9,TRBD1,ASRGDRGRLNGYT
TRBV18,TRBD1,ASSPQQGTYNEQF
TRBV5-5,TRBD2,ASSPLSGSGTSNEQF
TRBV5-1,.,ASSLSSPRETQY
TRBV7-8,.,ASSLAVSHVYEQY
TRBV5-6,TRBD1,ASSYGTGRPEKLF
TRBV30,TRBD1,AWSGTGNTEAF
TRBV5-5,TRBD2,ASNPRSGGQETQY
TRBV19,TRBD2,ASSPSASGRAQTAKNIQY
TRBV18,TRBD1,ASSLNPTGSGNTIY
TRBV2,.,ASTRAGELF
TRBV30,.,AYLPGPDIYNSPLH
TRBV19,.,ASSTNRRNTEAF
TRBV6-9,.,ASSGQSAANYGYT
TRBV7-3,.,ASKKNAGPYEQY
TRBV28,.,ASWAASIGNEQF
TRBV11-3,TRBD2,ASSAGGADTQY
TRBV27,.,ASSLSTDSAYEQY
TRBV30,.,AWSTGSAGNTIY
TRBV29-1,.,SVDGTGQNYGYT
TRBV6-5,.,ASSITGINNYGYT
TRBV5-6,TRBD2,ASRPGGPSGNRQQY
TRBV7-8,.,ASSFSLNEQF
TRBV28,.,ASTPGQNTEAF
TRBV6-5,.,ASSYSDGRIGEQY
TRBV6-5,.,ASRPRGSVTEAF
TRBV7-3,.,ASSLSGSSYNEQF
TRBV5-1,.,ASRTGEPYNEQF
TRBV28,.,ASSLVTGMDSPLH
TRBV11-2,TRBD2,ASRFNPGLAGGESYEQY
TRBV29-1,TRBD2,SVELAGGPGTDTQY
TRBV7-6,.,ASSLEGVGTEAF
TRBV2,TRBD1,ASSDGQAPYEQY
TRBV30,TRBD2,AWSAWTSGRDNEQF
TRBV5-4,TRBD1,ASSPSGTGNYNEQF
TRBV7-2,TRBD1,ATPIRGQGYGYT
TRBV7-8,TRBD1,ASRPGTAQETQY
TRBV2,TRBD1,ASSATNRGIETQY
TRBV6-5,TRBD1,ASRQGGSNQPQH
TRBV6-4,.,ASSTSSGTGEF
TRBV6-5,.,ASSYEGADYGYT
TRBV6-5,TRBD1,ASSPRGVSPLH
TRBV2,TRBD1,ASRPSGTGISPLH
TRBV19,TRBD1,ASSNRDRGDYGYT
TRBV7-7,TRBD2,ASSLRLAGVEAGELF
TRBV7-2,.,ASSSSSLSNQPQH
TRBV7-8,TRBD1,ASSSDRGSTEAF